The clone carrying this T cell receptor (beta chain) showed up just once. Its antigen is unidentified. These data originate in a study of Tregs in tolerant kidney transplant recipients. Study results and limitations: Validation in larger populations is needed because few patients were studied. Expanding Tregs on activated donor B cells appeared to best identify donor-specific TCRbeta clones.

CDR3 length: 15 residues. In germline, CDR1 is SQVTM, CDR2 ANQGSEA. V gave up 3 bases and J gave up 8 bases; unmatched junction bases: 11. Sequenced by immunoSEQ multiplex PCR; TCRdb stores in-frame clones only, minus some. The sample lists 200,000 to 300,000 clones; roughly 80% were seen once. Unstimulated regulatory T cells (CD4+CD25+CD127-), CD4+CD25- non-regulatory cells, CD4 and CD8 cells were FACS-sorted from thawed PBMCs. The sequence derives from a human donor in good health. Sequenced material: CD4+ T cells from blood. This sequence joins TRBV29-1 and TRBJ2-1, with 9 bases fitting TRBD2. CDR3 loop: CSVDHSGSFLDEQFF. DNA of the CDR3: TGCAGCGTTGACCATAGCGGGAGCTTTTTGGATGAGCAGTTCTTC.